This T cell receptor (beta chain) was sequenced during a study of metastatic and nonmetastatic thyroid tumors. Study background: It was across blood and tumor or nodule tissue from malignant and benign thyroid patients that repertoires were compared.

This clone was seen ten or more times. All patients were untreated before thyroid surgery. TCRdb re-called clones via MiXCR from the PCR reads. Here the sample spans under 30,000 clones, 20% being singletons. CDR1 and CDR2 (germline): SGHKS, YYEKEE (reference sequence). V was trimmed by 1 base and J by 1 base, leaving 8 bases between them. There are 14 residues in the CDR3. The J gene is TRBJ1-1, the V gene TRBV5-5, with D unresolved. The clonotype was recovered from a male donor with papillary thyroid cancer or a benign thyroid nodule (not recorded which). Some clones in this sample may be carry-over from other donors' samples. Specimen: blood. The CDR3, as DNA: TGTGCCAGCAGCTTGTACGGGCAGAACACTGAAGCTTTCTTT. Its protein is CASSLYGQNTEAFF.